The following is a TCR beta chain sequence with its context. The antigen is not known. The data were obtained in a study of lymphopenia after photon versus proton radiotherapy. The study, taken as a whole, reports: Post-nadir diversity loss with photons came from oligoclonal expansion, particularly CD8+ Temra cells. Authors raise, but do not show, better survival with proton therapy. Under photons, naive T cells and diversity fell while effector/memory populations rose. Post-nadir TCR diversity decline inversely tracked overall survival among those who died.

The germline CDR1 and CDR2 sequences are SGHKS and YYEKEE (reference sequence). This CDR3 is 12 amino acids long. The V end was cut by 2 bases, the J end by 5 bases, with 7 bases between. Generated by immunoSEQ multiplex PCR, the TCRdb table keeps only in-frame clones and is missing some. Among approximately 47,000 clones listed, around 86% were seen once. J is TRBJ2-5 and V is TRBV5-5; D gene uncertain. This sample comprised peripheral blood, obtained from a patient treated with photon-based radiotherapy. The sequence came from a man aged 35 to 55 with gastric cancer. The DNA for the CDR3 is TGTGCCAGCAGCTTAGGCCCCGAGACCCAGTACTTC. Amino acid sequence: CASSLGPETQYF.